This TCR beta chain emerged from a study of early T cells in non-severe SARS-CoV-2 infection. Turning to the study itself: Bulk RNA isolated from unsorted whole blood underwent sequencing; chains were not paired.

In its sample, this clonotype was seen a few times. Its antigen is still unknown. Unique molecular identifiers (one per individual cDNA molecule) were attached. Each CDR3 protein is one row after TCRdb ran MiXCR on the 5' RACE reads. The table has 45,000 to 50,000 distinct CDR3 sequences, roughly 5.5% seen once. The CDR3 contains 15 residues. J was trimmed by 9 bases and V by 7 bases; bases with no gene match: 13. Germline CDR1 MDHEN, CDR2 SYDVKM. Whole-study results and caveats: The VDJdb matching leaned toward anti-spike CD8 responses and overlooked private and CD4 specificities.

Sequencing used whole blood. This chain connects TRBV28 to TRBJ2-1; TRBD1 aligns across 9 bases. The sequence was obtained from an adult who was a healthcare worker with PCR-confirmed SARS-CoV-2 infection or an uninfected control (not recorded which). The DNA of the CDR3 is TGTGCCAGCACCGTGGGGGGACAGGGAGGCGGTGAGCAGTTCTTC. The encoded protein is CASTVGGQGGGEQFF.